These 18 T cell receptor beta chains came from one sample sequenced in a study of cytomegalovirus exposure and HLA in healthy donors. The assay was immunoSEQ multiplex PCR, and TCRdb's table has in-frame clones only and misses some. The sample has about 260,000 clones; roughly 88% are singletons. Sequencing was carried out using PBMCs. These receptors originate from a woman in her thirties in good health and CMV-seronegative.

This chain connects TRBV28 to TRBJ1-3; unclear D gene. Per the germline V gene, CDR1 is MDHEN and CDR2 is SYDVKM. This CDR3 region has 16 residues. Trimming pared 1 base from V and 1 base from J, leaving 11 bases between. This CDR3 is CASSLFGMGSGNTIYF. The CDR3 DNA follows: TGTGCCAGCAGTTTATTCGGGATGGGGTCTGGAAACACCATATATTTT. The variable domain in full, with the rest retrieved from reference TRBV28 and TRBJ1-3, is DVKVTQSSRYLVKRTGEKVFLECVQDMDHENMFWYRQDPGLGLRLIYFSYDVKMKEKGDIPEGYSVSREKKERFSLILESASTNQTSMYLCASSLFGMGSGNTIYFGEGSWLTVV.

This chain uses TRBV28 with TRBJ1-4; maybe TRBD1 (6 bases). V was trimmed by 4 bases and J by 7 bases, leaving 16 bases between them. CDR1 MDHEN and CDR2 SYDVKM come from the germline V gene. There are 15 residues in the CDR3. The CDR3 nucleotides are TGTGCCAGCAGTTATGAGGGGGACGTTCTTGAAAAACTGTTTTTT. Its protein is CASSYEGDVLEKLFF. The full variable domain, in which reference TRBV28 and TRBJ1-4 provide the parts outside the CDR3, is DVKVTQSSRYLVKRTGEKVFLECVQDMDHENMFWYRQDPGLGLRLIYFSYDVKMKEKGDIPEGYSVSREKKERFSLILESASTNQTSMYLCASSYEGDVLEKLFFGSGTQLSVL.

V gene TRBV11-1 combines with J gene TRBJ2-7; 7 bases map to TRBD1. V dropped 5 bases and J dropped 3; count of bases not matched to a gene: 10. Germline assignment: CDR1 SGHAT and CDR2 FQDESV (reference sequence). The CDR3 spans 15 residues. The CDR3 is CASSPRQGNDYEQYF. Written as DNA, the CDR3 is TGTGCCAGCAGCCCCCGACAGGGAAATGACTACGAGCAGTACTTC.

This chain uses TRBV28 with TRBJ2-6; possible D gene TRBD1, 5 bases. V lost 6 bases and J 0 bases, leaving 9 bases between the germline ends. CDR3 length: 15 residues. From germline, CDR1 is MDHEN and CDR2 SYDVKM. CDR3 in DNA: TGTGCCAGCAGGGGGCCTTACTCTGGGGCCAACGTCCTGACTTTC. Its translation is CASRGPYSGANVLTF.

The V and J genes are TRBV11-2 and TRBJ2-5, with 9 bases matching TRBD1. The CDR3 is made up of 14 amino acids. After removal of 4 bases from V and 5 bases from J, the junction contained 5 bases not matched to a gene. Germline V gives CDR1 SGHAT, CDR2 FQNNGV. CDR3 DNA: TGTGCCAGCAGCTCGGGACAGGGCATTGAGACCCAGTACTTC. Encoded protein: CASSSGQGIETQYF.

This chain connects TRBV28 to TRBJ2-1, with 8 bases lining up with TRBD2. CDR1 and CDR2 from the germline V gene are MDHEN and SYDVKM. V dropped 2 bases and J dropped 13; count of bases not matched to a gene: 10. The CDR3 has 14 amino acids. CDR3 sequence reads: CASSLKVSGGAQFF. The CDR3 nucleotides read TGTGCCAGCAGTTTAAAGGTCTCGGGGGGGGCACAGTTCTTC.

This clone was observed once. Other DNA sequences of this sample code for an identical CDR3. The rearrangement links TRBV29-1 to TRBJ2-1; the D is unclear. Germline V lookup: CDR1 SQVTM, CDR2 ANQGSEA. CDR3 length equals 10 residues. Trimming took 6 bases from V and 6 from J, leaving 6 bases between them. For the CDR3, the DNA is TGCAGCGTGCTTTTCAATGAGCAGTTCTTC. Protein sequence: CSVLFNEQFF.

V and J are TRBV5-1 and TRBJ2-1; the match to TRBD2 covers 9 bases. CDR3 length: 17 amino acids. Germline CDR1 is SGHRS and CDR2 is YFSETQ. With 7 bases clipped from V and 5 bases from J, the junction kept 16 bases outside the gene matches. The CDR3 reads CASGRAGGPRPNNEQFF. CDR3 in DNA: TGCGCCAGCGGACGGGCGGGAGGGCCTAGGCCAAACAATGAGCAGTTCTTC.

The rearrangement joins TRBV28 to TRBJ1-1; TRBD1 aligns across 10 bases. The J segment lost 4 bases and the V segment lost 7 bases, leaving 6 bases of the junction unmatched. CDR3 size: 14 residues. CDR1 is MDHEN and CDR2 is SYDVKM in the germline V gene. CDR3 sequence: CASTRQGAATEAFF. The CDR3 nucleotides are TGTGCCAGCACCCGACAGGGGGCCGCCACTGAAGCTTTCTTT.

The chain couples TRBV7-9 to TRBJ1-2; no reliable D call. The V end was cut by 0 bases, the J end by 8 bases, with 10 bases between. The CDR3 loop spans 13 amino acids. Germline-derived CDR1 and CDR2 are SEHNR and FQNEAQ (reference sequence). In DNA, the CDR3 is TGTGCCAGCAGCTTAGCCGGGGAGTCGGGCTACACCTTC. Translated: CASSLAGESGYTF.

The genes are TRBV11-2 and TRBJ2-3; perhaps TRBD2 as D (6 bases). The germline V gene has CDR1 SGHAT and CDR2 FQNNGV. V was pared by 1 base and J by 1 base, with 9 bases between. This CDR3 spans 15 amino acids. CDR3 amino acids: CASSLGVAGTDTQYF. The CDR3 nucleotides read TGTGCCAGCAGCTTAGGGGTAGCGGGCACAGATACGCAGTATTTT.

This clone was recorded once. The rearrangement joins TRBV19 to TRBJ2-7; 10 nucleotides line up with TRBD1. The CDR3 has 17 amino acids. Per the germline V gene, CDR1 is LNHDA and CDR2 is SQIVND (reference sequence). With V trimmed by 8 bases and J by 3 bases, 16 bases remained unmatched. The CDR3 DNA follows: TGTGCCAGTGGACCCTGGACAGGGGGATTAATGGACTACGAGCAGTACTTC. Translation: CASGPWTGGLMDYEQYF.

The CDR3 here is CASSQVTGVGEQYF. For the CDR3, the DNA is TGTGCCAGCAGCCAAGTAACGGGAGTGGGGGAGCAGTACTTC. The rearrangement links TRBV14 to TRBJ2-7; D perhaps matches TRBD2 (6 bases). The CDR3 is 14 amino acids. Trimming took off 1 base at V and 7 bases at J, with 14 bases between the two ends. CDR1 and CDR2 (germline): SGHDN, FVKESK.

The chain has TRBV4-3 and TRBJ2-1; 10 bases align to TRBD2. Losses at the gene ends were 0 bases for V and 3 bases for J; bases not matched to a gene: 2. The CDR3 totals 16 residues. Germline V gives CDR1 LGHNA, CDR2 YSLEER. The CDR3 loop is CASSQDTSGVYNEQFF. The CDR3 DNA reads as TGCGCCAGCAGCCAAGACACTAGCGGGGTCTACAATGAGCAGTTCTTC.

The rearrangement uses TRBV19 and TRBJ2-2, with D uncertain. In germline, CDR1 is LNHDA, CDR2 SQIVND (reference sequence). This CDR3 has 13 residues. V lost 0 bases to trimming and J lost 6 bases, with 5 bases between them. CDR3 loop: CASSIDTAGELFF. CDR3 sequence (DNA): TGTGCCAGTAGTATAGATACGGCCGGGGAGCTGTTTTTT.

The chain combines TRBV7-8 with TRBJ2-7; D unresolved. CDR3 length: 14 amino acids. Per germline, CDR1 SGHVS and CDR2 FQNEAQ. Trimming stripped 3 bases from V and 0 bases from J, with 9 bases between. DNA for the CDR3: TGTGCCAGCAGCTTCCGACGGAACTCCTACGAGCAGTACTTC. This encodes CASSFRRNSYEQYF.

The J gene is TRBJ2-7, the V gene TRBV7-6, with D possibly TRBD1 on 8 matching bases. V lost 5 bases and J 6 bases, leaving 26 bases between the germline ends. Germline V lookup: CDR1 SGHVS, CDR2 FNYEAQ. There are 17 residues in the CDR3. CDR3 DNA: TGTGCCAGCAGCCCCAGGGGAGGGGACAGGACCTCTACCGAGCAGTACTTC. Its protein is CASSPRGGDRTSTEQYF.

The chain employs TRBV27 and TRBJ1-2; D is uncertain. The germline gives CDR1 MNHEY, CDR2 SMNVEV (reference sequence). Trimming removed 0 bases from V and 8 bases from J, with 19 bases in between. The CDR3 loop spans 16 amino acids. Written as DNA, the CDR3 is TGTGCCAGCAGTTTATCGGGCGCGGGGAGGAGTAAAGGCTACACCTTC. It encodes CASSLSGAGRSKGYTF.